The rows below give T cell receptor beta chains drawn from one sample of a study of blood T cell repertoires in COVID-19. Sequencing used immunoSEQ multiplex PCR; TCRdb keeps in-frame clones, though not all of them. The sample lists tens of thousands of clones; 70% to 85% were seen once. The specimen was peripheral blood. The receptors were sampled from a human donor in a cohort sampled during active COVID-19. CDR3s include the opening cysteine and the closing phenylalanine or tryptophan. A D gene is named only where the DNA matches it firmly. Size is stated for part of the rows, as once, few or many counts, or as a class when the clone is expanded.

J,size,D,V,CDR3,DNA
TRBJ1-1,once,.,TRBV28,CASNRVPNTEAFF,TGTGCCAGCAACAGGGTTCCCAACACTGAAGCTTTCTTT
TRBJ2-5,.,.,TRBV29-1,CSVGKGGVQETQYF,TGCAGCGTTGGAAAGGGGGGGGTCCAAGAGACCCAGTACTTC
TRBJ2-5,.,TRBD1,TRBV5-4,CASSLGGQGVETQYF,TGTGCCAGCAGCTTGGGAGGTCAGGGGGTTGAGACCCAGTACTTC
TRBJ2-2,.,TRBD1,TRBV18,CASSPGTVTGELFF,TGTGCCAGCTCACCTGGGACAGTGACAGGGGAGCTGTTTTTT
TRBJ2-3,.,.,TRBV10-3,CATGSSGNTDTQYF,TGTGCCACAGGGAGTAGCGGTAACACAGATACGCAGTATTTT
TRBJ1-5,.,TRBD1,TRBV7-8,CASSRDGQGGQPQHF,TGTGCCAGCAGCCGCGACGGACAGGGAGGTCAGCCCCAGCATTTT
TRBJ2-3,.,.,TRBV4-2,CASSQELGADTQYF,TGTGCCAGCAGCCAAGAGTTAGGGGCAGATACGCAGTATTTT
TRBJ1-2,.,TRBD1,TRBV27,CASSFYPGQGKLNYGYTF,TGTGCCAGCAGTTTCTACCCGGGACAGGGGAAATTAAACTATGGCTACACCTTC
TRBJ2-2,.,.,TRBV7-2,CASRGGAANTGELFF,TGTGCCAGCAGAGGGGGGGCAGCGAACACCGGGGAGCTGTTTTTT
TRBJ1-4,.,TRBD1,TRBV29-1,CSVGTGYEKLFF,TGCAGCGTCGGGACAGGGTATGAAAAACTGTTTTTT
TRBJ1-2,.,.,TRBV7-8,CASSLQKNGYTF,TGTGCCAGCAGCCTCCAGAAGAATGGCTACACCTTC
TRBJ2-7,.,.,TRBV6-6,CASSYSRSLYEQYF,TGTGCCAGCAGTTACTCGCGGAGTCTTTACGAGCAGTACTTC
TRBJ2-1,.,TRBD2,TRBV7-3,CASSTRPGGLDEQFF,TGTGCCAGCAGCACCCGGCCGGGAGGTTTGGATGAGCAGTTCTTC
TRBJ2-5,once,TRBD2,TRBV14,CASSPLTGGQETQYF,TGTGCCAGCAGCCCCCTGACGGGAGGCCAAGAGACCCAGTACTTC
TRBJ2-7,.,.,TRBV27,CASSSRYEQYF,TGTGCCAGCAGTTCGAGGTACGAGCAGTACTTC
TRBJ1-2,few,.,TRBV18,CASSPQRESYGYTF,TGTGCCAGCTCCCCCCAGCGGGAATCCTATGGCTACACCTTC
TRBJ1-1,.,TRBD1,TRBV7-3,CASSLRPTGDEAFF,TGTGCCAGCAGCTTAAGACCTACAGGGGACGAAGCTTTCTTT
TRBJ1-1,.,TRBD1,TRBV29-1,CSVAGTGGKGTEAFF,TGCAGCGTTGCCGGGACAGGGGGCAAGGGGACTGAAGCTTTCTTT
TRBJ1-2,.,TRBD1,TRBV4-1,CASSPASTGSYGYTF,TGCGCCAGCAGCCCCGCGTCGACAGGGAGCTATGGCTACACCTTC
TRBJ1-1,.,.,TRBV6-4,CASSDGAGTEAFF,TGTGCCAGCAGTGACGGGGCTGGCACTGAAGCTTTCTTT